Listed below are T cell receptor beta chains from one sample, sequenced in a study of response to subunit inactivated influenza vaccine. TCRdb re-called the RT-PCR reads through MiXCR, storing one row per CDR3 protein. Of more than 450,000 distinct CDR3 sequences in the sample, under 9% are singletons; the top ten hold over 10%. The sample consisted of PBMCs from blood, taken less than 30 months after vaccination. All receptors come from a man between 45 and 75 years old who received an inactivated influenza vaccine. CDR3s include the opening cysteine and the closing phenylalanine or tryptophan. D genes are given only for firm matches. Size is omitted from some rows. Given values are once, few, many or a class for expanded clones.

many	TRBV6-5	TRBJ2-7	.	CASSYVRGNYEQYF	TGTGCCAGCAGTTACGTCAGGGGAAACTACGAGCAGTACTTC
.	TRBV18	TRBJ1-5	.	CASSPGGPSNQPQHF	TGTGCCAGCTCACCTGGAGGGCCTAGCAATCAGCCCCAGCATTTT
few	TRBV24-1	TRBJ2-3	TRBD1	CATSDLAGTENTDTQYF	TGTGCCACCAGTGATTTGGCCGGGACAGAAAACACAGATACGCAGTATTTT
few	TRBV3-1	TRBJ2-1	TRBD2	CASSPIAGGAEQFF	TGTGCCAGCAGCCCCATAGCGGGAGGTGCGGAGCAGTTCTTC
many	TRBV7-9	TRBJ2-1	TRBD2	CASSKSTSGKDYEQFF	TGTGCCAGCAGCAAATCGACTAGCGGGAAGGATTATGAGCAGTTCTTC
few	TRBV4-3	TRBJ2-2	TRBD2	CASSQGAGGDTGELFF	TGCGCCAGCAGCCAAGGAGCGGGAGGGGACACCGGGGAGCTGTTTTTT
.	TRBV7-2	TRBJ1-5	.	CASSQSRRGGIYQPQHF	TGTGCCAGCAGCCAAAGTCGAAGAGGGGGAATTTATCAGCCCCAGCATTTT
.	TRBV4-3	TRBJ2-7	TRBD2	CASSQTRLAGYEQYF	TGCGCCAGCAGTCAGACCCGACTAGCTGGATACGAGCAGTACTTC
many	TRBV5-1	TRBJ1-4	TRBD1	CASTGQGTTNEKLFF	TGCGCCAGCACCGGACAGGGAACAACTAATGAAAAACTGTTTTTT
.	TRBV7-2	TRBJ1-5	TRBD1	CASSLVLGRDSGQPQHF	TGTGCCAGCAGCTTAGTCTTGGGGCGGGACAGCGGCCAGCCCCAGCATTTT
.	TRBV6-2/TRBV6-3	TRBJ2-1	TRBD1	CASSTLQGYNEQFF	TGTGCCAGCAGCACCTTACAGGGGTACAATGAGCAGTTCTTC
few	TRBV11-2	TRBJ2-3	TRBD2	CASSPGTRGTQYF	TGTGCCAGCAGCCCTGGGACTAGAGGCACGCAGTATTTT
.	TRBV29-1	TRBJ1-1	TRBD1	CSVAGTGGTEAFF	TGCAGCGTTGCTGGGACAGGAGGCACTGAAGCTTTCTTT
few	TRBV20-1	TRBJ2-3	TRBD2	CSARDQWRGVDTQYF	TGCAGTGCTAGAGATCAGTGGCGGGGGGTAGATACCCAGTATTTT
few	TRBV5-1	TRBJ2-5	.	CASSFGGNYQETQYF	TGCGCCAGCAGCTTTGGAGGGAACTACCAAGAGACCCAGTACTTC
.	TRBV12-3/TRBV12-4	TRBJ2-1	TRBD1	CASSWDRVGEQFF	TGTGCCAGCAGTTGGGACAGGGTTGGTGAGCAGTTCTTC
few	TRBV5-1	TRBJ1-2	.	CASSPAPTSPYGYTF	TGCGCCAGCAGCCCGGCGCCCACCTCCCCCTATGGCTACACCTTC
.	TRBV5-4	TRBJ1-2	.	CASSLAAGIGYTF	TGTGCCAGCAGCTTGGCCGCAGGGATTGGCTACACCTTC
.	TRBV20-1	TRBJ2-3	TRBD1	CSANYRGSDTQYF	TGCAGTGCTAACTACAGGGGATCAGATACGCAGTATTTT
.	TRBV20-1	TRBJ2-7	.	CSARRSKGSIYEQYF	TGCAGTGCTAGACGTAGCAAGGGAAGTATCTACGAGCAGTACTTC
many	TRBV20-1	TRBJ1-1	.	CSARPDYEAFF	TGCAGTGCTAGACCGGACTATGAAGCTTTCTTT
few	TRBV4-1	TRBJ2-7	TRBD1	CASSRRDRTSYEQYF	TGCGCCAGCAGCCGACGGGACAGGACCTCCTACGAGCAGTACTTC
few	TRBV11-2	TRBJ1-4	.	CASSLGFKNEKLFF	TGTGCCAGCAGCTTGGGGTTTAAGAATGAAAAACTGTTTTTT
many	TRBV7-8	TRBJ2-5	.	CASSFRRGGAETQYF	TGTGCCAGCAGCTTCAGAAGGGGGGGCGCGGAGACCCAGTACTTC
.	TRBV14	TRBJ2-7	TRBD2	CASSQRTGTSGFYEQYF	TGTGCCAGCAGCCAACGAACCGGGACTAGCGGATTCTACGAGCAGTACTTC